The 6 T cell receptor beta chains presented below share a single source sample, sequenced in a study of blood T cell repertoires in COVID-19. The assay was immunoSEQ multiplex PCR, and TCRdb's table has in-frame clones only and misses some. Of about 35,000 clones listed, 75% to 90% are singletons. The source material was peripheral blood. These receptor sequences come from a man between 60 and 70 years old with active or convalescent COVID-19.

The rearrangement uses TRBV6-2 or TRBV6-3 and TRBJ2-3, with D possibly TRBD1 on 6 matching bases. V gave up 5 bases and J gave up 2 bases, with 8 bases separating them. In germline, CDR1 is MNHEY, CDR2 SVGEGT. The CDR3 totals 13 residues. In nucleotides, the CDR3 is TGTGCCAGCAGTCGGGACAACACAGATACGCAGTATTTT. This sequence encodes CASSRDNTDTQYF.

The V gene is TRBV11-3, the J gene TRBJ1-1; possible D gene TRBD1, 5 bases. The CDR3 has 12 amino acids. Germline assignment: CDR1 SGHNT and CDR2 YENEEA. Trimming stripped 1 base from V and 9 bases from J, with 9 bases between. The CDR3 sequence: CASSLGAGKAFF. The CDR3 region has the DNA TGTGCCAGCAGCTTAGGGGCAGGGAAAGCTTTCTTT.

In its sample, this clone was seen a few times. The genes are TRBV5-1 and TRBJ2-1, with 8 bases identical to TRBD1. This CDR3 has 14 amino acids. V shed 4 bases and J 7 bases; nucleotides not matched to a gene: 7. CDR1 and CDR2 from the germline V gene are SGHRS and YFSETQ. The CDR3 is CASSEFGQGNEQFF. In DNA form, the CDR3 reads TGCGCCAGCAGCGAATTCGGACAGGGAAATGAGCAGTTCTTC.

The chain carries TRBV3-1 (or the pseudogene TRBV3-2) and TRBJ2-1, with D possibly matching TRBD1 (5 bases). V lost 0 bases and J lost 4, with 7 bases in between. This CDR3 has 14 residues. CDR1 is LGHDT and CDR2 is YNNKEL in the germline V gene (reference sequence). The CDR3 nucleotides are TGTGCCAGCAGCCAAGATGGACATTACAATGAGCAGTTCTTC. This gives the protein CASSQDGHYNEQFF.

The chain employs TRBV7-9 and TRBJ1-4; 8 bases align to TRBD1. Per the germline V gene, CDR1 is SEHNR and CDR2 is FQNEAQ (reference sequence). The V and J ends lost 4 bases and 7 bases, in that order; junction bases with no gene match: 14. There are 17 residues in the CDR3. The CDR3 region has the DNA TGTGCCAGCAGCTCGACCCGGGACAGGAGTTTTAGTGAAAAACTGTTTTTT. Its protein is CASSSTRDRSFSEKLFF. The variable domain in full, completed from reference TRBV7-9 and TRBJ1-4, reads DTGVSQNPRHKITKRGQNVTFRCDPISEHNRLYWYRQTLGQGPEFLTYFQNEAQLEKSRLLSDRFSAERPKGSFSTLEIQRTEQGDSAMYLCASSSTRDRSFSEKLFFGSGTQLSVL.

V usage is TRBV18 and J usage is TRBJ2-7; D unresolved. V lost 3 bases and J 7 bases, leaving 16 bases between the germline ends. CDR1 and CDR2 (germline): KGHSH, LQKENI. The CDR3 loop spans 14 amino acids. CDR3 region: CASSPSYRGAEQYV. The CDR3 coding sequence is TGTGCCAGCTCACCTAGTTATAGAGGTGCGGAGCAGTACGTC.